This T cell receptor beta chain was sequenced in a study of a mutant IDH1 vaccine in newly diagnosed glioma. Study summary: The patients received vaccinations eight times, in weeks 1, 3, 5, 7, 11, 15, 19 and 23. Among treated patients, about 60% were male and around 40% female, and mean age was about 40 years. Therapy received beforehand was radiotherapy, temozolomide, or both, with most patients given both.

Findings and caveats of the study: Among all patients, vaccine-induced immune responses occurred in around 94%.

About this clone: Its antigen is unknown.

Germline CDR1 reads SGHAT; CDR2 reads FQDESV (reference sequence). The CDR3 consists of 16 residues. The J segment lost 0 bases and the V segment lost 0 bases, leaving 2 bases of the junction unmatched. Here immunoSEQ multiplex PCR was the method, and the copy in TCRdb shows in-frame clones only, minus some. The data show tens of thousands of clones, with under 85% seen just once and around 3.5% held by the top ten. Time point denoted: week 11, during vaccination. What each vaccine dose contained was 300 ug of mutant IDH1 20-mer peptide, accompanied by topical imiquimod. The receptor comes from a man aged 30 to 39 with glioma. The chain carries TRBV11-1 and TRBJ2-3, with 8 bases that match TRBD2. The sequences come from PBMCs, collected from a glioma patient whose treatment included an IDH1 peptide vaccine. CDR3 amino acids: CASSLASSGSTDTQYF. In DNA, the CDR3 is TGTGCCAGCAGCTTAGCTTCTAGCGGGAGCACAGATACGCAGTATTTT.